The rows below give T cell receptor beta chains drawn from one sample of a study of T cells after yellow fever vaccination. Each CDR3 protein gets one entry after TCRdb re-called the 5' RACE reads with MiXCR. The top ten clones hold more than 13% of a sample with just under 600,000 distinct CDR3 sequences, about 13% of them seen once. Sequenced here: PBMCs, sampled on the day of the yellow fever booster vaccination. The source is a man younger than 40 who received the YFV17D yellow fever vaccine. Both conserved end residues are part of each CDR3. D genes are given only for firm matches. Rows give clone size only sometimes, using once, few, many, or a class for an expanded clone.

clone size	D gene	V gene	J gene	CDR3 protein	CDR3 DNA
few	NA	TRBV7-9	TRBJ2-1	CASSLKFLSGEQFF	TGTGCCAGCAGCCTCAAATTCCTCAGTGGTGAGCAGTTCTTC
few	NA	TRBV7-9	TRBJ1-5	CASSLENQPQHF	TGTGCCAGCAGCCTAGAAAATCAGCCCCAGCATTTT
few	TRBD1	TRBV27	TRBJ2-7	CASSPGRDRGPSYEQYF	TGTGCCAGCAGCCCCGGGAGGGACAGGGGACCCTCCTACGAGCAGTACTTC
NA	NA	TRBV29-1	TRBJ2-1	CSVDRGALSQQFF	TGCAGCGTTGATCGGGGGGCCCTCAGTCAGCAGTTCTTC
NA	NA	TRBV4-3	TRBJ1-2	CASSPYPGTSGYTF	TGCGCCAGCAGCCCCTACCCCGGGACAAGTGGCTACACCTTC
NA	NA	TRBV7-2	TRBJ1-6	CASSHGTFPSPLHF	TGTGCCAGCAGCCATGGGACTTTTCCTTCACCCCTCCACTTT
NA	NA	TRBV6-1	TRBJ1-5	CASGGDGSQPQHF	TGTGCCAGCGGAGGGGACGGGAGTCAGCCCCAGCATTTT
few	NA	TRBV6-1	TRBJ2-5	CASTLRSGGGEAQYF	TGTGCCAGCACCCTTAGGTCGGGGGGCGGGGAGGCCCAGTACTTC
NA	NA	TRBV12-3/TRBV12-4	TRBJ2-1	CASSLGGGYEQFF	TGTGCCAGCAGTTTAGGTGGGGGATATGAGCAGTTCTTC
few	NA	TRBV14	TRBJ2-1	CASSQGRARNEQFF	TGTGCCAGCAGCCAAGGGAGGGCCCGCAATGAGCAGTTCTTC
NA	NA	TRBV15	TRBJ2-6	CATSKKSGHQNSGANVLTF	TGTGCCACCAGTAAAAAATCCGGGCACCAAAACTCTGGGGCCAACGTCCTGACTTTC
NA	TRBD1	TRBV3-1	TRBJ2-2	CASSRQGGGMWELFF	TGTGCCAGCAGCCGACAGGGTGGAGGCATGTGGGAGCTGTTTTTT
NA	TRBD2	TRBV20-1	TRBJ2-1	CSATGTSGSWSNEQFF	TGCAGTGCTACTGGGACTAGCGGGAGTTGGAGCAATGAGCAGTTCTTC
many	NA	TRBV4-3	TRBJ2-1	CASSLLSAIGDNEQFF	TGCGCCAGCAGCCTTTTGAGCGCGATCGGGGACAATGAGCAGTTCTTC
NA	NA	TRBV5-1	TRBJ2-1	CASSLEYHEQFF	TGCGCCAGCAGCTTGGAGTATCATGAGCAGTTCTTC
few	TRBD2	TRBV24-1	TRBJ2-1	CATSDPLAGGENEQFF	TGTGCCACCAGTGATCCACTAGCGGGAGGTGAGAATGAGCAGTTCTTC